Reported below is one T cell receptor beta chain. Its specificity is not known. This entry comes from a study of shared clonotypes between healthy human individuals. General study findings and limits: It was only blood that was sampled, and tissue repertoires likely differ. An anticipated effect of sequencing depth on clonotype sharing among donors was recognized.

The V segment lost 5 bases and the J segment 2 bases; nucleotides outside the gene matches: 16. Germline V gene sequence: CDR1 SEHNR, CDR2 FQNEAQ (reference sequence). The CDR3 is made up of 19 amino acids. The donor population consisted of healthy HIV-negative adults with no recent acute infections or vaccinations. Subsets obtained from CD4+ cells comprised CD45RA+ naive and CD45RA-negative memory cells. Using immunoSEQ multiplex PCR, the repertoire was profiled, and TCRdb retains in-frame clones only, with some absent. The data contain roughly 2 million clones, under 97% of them singletons. The rearrangement uses TRBV7-9 and TRBJ2-1; 9 bases align to TRBD2. Sequencing was carried out using naive CD4+ T cells sorted from blood. The subset here: CD45RA+ positively selected. This TCR derives from a man aged 18 to 30 in good health. In DNA, the CDR3 is TGTGCCAGCAGCCCAGAGGCTAGCGGGGTCCATCAAACCTACAATGAGCAGTTCTTC. Its protein product is CASSPEASGVHQTYNEQFF.